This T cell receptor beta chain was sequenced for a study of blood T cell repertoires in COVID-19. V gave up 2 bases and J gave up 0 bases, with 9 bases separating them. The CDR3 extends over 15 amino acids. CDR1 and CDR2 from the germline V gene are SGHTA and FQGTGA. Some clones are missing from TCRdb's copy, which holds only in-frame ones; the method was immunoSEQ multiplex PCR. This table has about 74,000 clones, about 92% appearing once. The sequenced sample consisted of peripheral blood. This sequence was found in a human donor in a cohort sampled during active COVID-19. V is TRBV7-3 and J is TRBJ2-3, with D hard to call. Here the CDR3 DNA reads TGTGCCAGCAGCTTACGTAGCAGCAGCACAGATACGCAGTATTTT. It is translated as CASSLRSSSTDTQYF.